This T cell receptor beta chain came from a study of blood T cell repertoires in COVID-19. Overall study: Donors in the United States, Italy and Spain gave samples during acute or convalescent COVID-19. The analysed material was cDNA or gDNA that came from T cells, B-cell-depleted T cells, or PBMCs.

Per the original data handling: The assay estimated nucleated cells by amplifying reference gene primers. Profiling relied on immunoSEQ multiplex PCR, and the TCRdb table lists in-frame clones only, not all of them. Clone size and V and J calls were adopted from that table, with D and trimming inferred from the DNA. The top ten hold roughly 2.5% of the sample, which has 230,000 or so clones, 70% to 90% seen once. V was cut by 0 bases and J by 7 bases, with 12 bases left in between. The CDR3 is 14 amino acids. In germline, CDR1 is SNHLY, CDR2 FYNNEI. Grouping used clinical history reported by participants in a survey and questionnaire.

This rearrangement joins TRBV2 to TRBJ1-2, with D perhaps matching TRBD1 (5 bases). Sequencing input: PBMCs or T cells enriched from blood (not recorded which). The TCR sequence derives from a woman between 40 and 50 years old with acute COVID-19. The CDR3 protein is CASSEAARAGGYTF. The CDR3 region has the DNA TGTGCCAGCAGTGAAGCAGCCAGGGCAGGTGGCTACACCTTC.